A single T cell receptor (beta chain) is shown here with its context. The data belong to a study of blood T cell repertoires in COVID-19. Sequencing was performed with immunoSEQ multiplex PCR; in TCRdb, only in-frame clones are kept and a portion is missing. The table records about 220,000 clones, more than 65% of them present only once. This CDR3 spans 13 amino acids. V was trimmed by 5 bases and J by 2 bases, leaving 10 bases between them. Germline loops: CDR1 LGHDT, CDR2 YNNKEL (reference sequence). Sequencing was done on a sample of peripheral blood. The TCR sequence derives from an elderly woman with acute or convalescent COVID-19. The chain carries TRBV3-1 (or the pseudogene TRBV3-2) and TRBJ2-7, with TRBD1 as a possible D gene (6 bases). The CDR3 nucleotides read TGTGCCAGCAGCGGCAGGGGCCCCTACGAGCAGTACTTC. This gives the protein CASSGRGPYEQYF.